A selection of T cell receptor beta chains follows, all from one sample in a study of cytomegalovirus exposure and HLA in healthy donors. Clones were read by immunoSEQ multiplex PCR, and TCRdb kept only the in-frame ones, dropping some. The sample shows approximately 200,000 clones, 75% to 95% of them seen only once. The sample consisted of PBMCs. The receptors originated from a woman in her late teens or twenties in good health and CMV-seronegative. Both conserved end residues are part of each CDR3. Each record gives: clone size, J gene, D gene, V gene, CDR3 protein, CDR3 DNA. The D gene is left open where the match is weak. Size is omitted from some rows. Given values are once, few, many or a class for expanded clones.

abundance: .
j_gene: TRBJ1-6
d_gene: .
v_gene: TRBV7-2
CDR3aa: CASSSRTPDNSPLHF
CDR3nt: TGTGCCAGCAGCTCACGGACACCTGATAATTCACCCCTCCACTTT

abundance: .
j_gene: TRBJ2-2
d_gene: .
v_gene: TRBV29-1
CDR3aa: CSVGAGATGELFF
CDR3nt: TGCAGCGTTGGGGCAGGGGCGACCGGGGAGCTGTTTTTT

abundance: once
j_gene: TRBJ1-1
d_gene: .
v_gene: TRBV1
CDR3aa: CTSSQDLKGEHTEAFF
CDR3nt: TGCACCAGCAGCCAAGATCTTAAGGGGGAACACACTGAAGCTTTCTTT

abundance: .
j_gene: TRBJ2-3
d_gene: TRBD2
v_gene: TRBV6-1
CDR3aa: CASSEGGKLAGGWLVSTDTQYF
CDR3nt: TGTGCCAGCAGTGAAGGTGGCAAGCTAGCGGGAGGATGGTTGGTTAGCACAGATACGCAGTATTTT

abundance: once
j_gene: TRBJ2-3
d_gene: TRBD1
v_gene: TRBV30
CDR3aa: CAWMRGPTDTQYF
CDR3nt: TGTGCCTGGATGAGGGGGCCCACAGATACGCAGTATTTT

abundance: .
j_gene: TRBJ1-1
d_gene: .
v_gene: TRBV5-1
CDR3aa: CASSLEAKAFF
CDR3nt: TGCGCCAGCAGCTTGGAAGCGAAGGCTTTCTTT

abundance: .
j_gene: TRBJ2-7
d_gene: .
v_gene: TRBV6-1
CDR3aa: CASSEINRGYHEQYF
CDR3nt: TGTGCCAGCAGTGAGATCAACAGAGGGTACCACGAGCAGTACTTC

abundance: few
j_gene: TRBJ1-2
d_gene: TRBD1
v_gene: TRBV5-1
CDR3aa: CASSLAPGQGNGGYTF
CDR3nt: TGCGCCAGCAGCTTGGCCCCGGGACAGGGTAATGGCGGCTACACCTTC

abundance: .
j_gene: TRBJ1-1
d_gene: .
v_gene: TRBV27
CDR3aa: CASIPSGGVNTEAFF
CDR3nt: TGTGCCAGCATCCCCTCTGGAGGGGTGAACACTGAAGCTTTCTTT

abundance: .
j_gene: TRBJ2-7
d_gene: TRBD2
v_gene: TRBV6-6
CDR3aa: CASSLTSGNYEQYF
CDR3nt: TGTGCCAGCAGCTTGACTAGCGGGAACTACGAGCAGTACTTC

abundance: .
j_gene: TRBJ1-2
d_gene: TRBD1
v_gene: TRBV5-1
CDR3aa: CASSGRQGDYGYTF
CDR3nt: TGCGCCAGCAGCGGGCGACAGGGGGACTATGGCTACACCTTC

abundance: .
j_gene: TRBJ2-7
d_gene: .
v_gene: TRBV9
CDR3aa: CASSVQDSSYEQYF
CDR3nt: TGTGCCAGCAGCGTACAGGACTCCTCCTACGAGCAGTACTTC

abundance: .
j_gene: TRBJ1-5
d_gene: .
v_gene: TRBV5-6
CDR3aa: CASSLALLNQPQHF
CDR3nt: TGTGCCAGCAGCTTGGCGCTACTCAATCAGCCCCAGCATTTT

abundance: .
j_gene: TRBJ2-2
d_gene: .
v_gene: TRBV6-5
CDR3aa: CASRYSVTATGELFF
CDR3nt: TGTGCCAGCAGGTACAGCGTTACCGCCACCGGGGAGCTGTTTTTT

abundance: .
j_gene: TRBJ1-5
d_gene: TRBD1
v_gene: TRBV15
CDR3aa: CATQGTGLSQPQHF
CDR3nt: TGTGCCACGCAAGGGACAGGGCTTTCTCAGCCCCAGCATTTT

abundance: .
j_gene: TRBJ1-6
d_gene: .
v_gene: TRBV6-6
CDR3aa: CASSYSAGQSSGPLHF
CDR3nt: TGTGCCAGCAGTTACTCCGCCGGACAGAGTTCGGGGCCCCTCCACTTT

abundance: .
j_gene: TRBJ1-3
d_gene: .
v_gene: TRBV30
CDR3aa: CAWGQAGNTIYF
CDR3nt: TGTGCCTGGGGGCAGGCTGGAAACACCATATATTTT

abundance: .
j_gene: TRBJ2-2
d_gene: .
v_gene: TRBV19
CDR3aa: CASTPAATRTGELFF
CDR3nt: TGTGCCAGTACCCCGGCGGCTACCCGCACCGGGGAGCTGTTTTTT

abundance: .
j_gene: TRBJ2-3
d_gene: .
v_gene: TRBV30
CDR3aa: CAWSPRADTQYF
CDR3nt: TGTGCCTGGAGCCCCCGCGCAGATACGCAGTATTTT

abundance: .
j_gene: TRBJ1-4
d_gene: .
v_gene: TRBV5-1
CDR3aa: CASSWAGQEGEKLFF
CDR3nt: TGCGCCAGCAGCTGGGCGGGGCAGGAAGGTGAAAAACTGTTTTTT

abundance: .
j_gene: TRBJ2-3
d_gene: .
v_gene: TRBV11-2
CDR3aa: CASSLSQGWKDTQYF
CDR3nt: TGTGCCAGCAGCCTATCGCAGGGCTGGAAAGATACGCAGTATTTT

abundance: .
j_gene: TRBJ2-2
d_gene: .
v_gene: TRBV11-2
CDR3aa: CASSPIRGRRTGELFF
CDR3nt: TGTGCCAGCAGCCCCATTAGAGGGAGGAGAACCGGGGAGCTGTTTTTT

abundance: once
j_gene: TRBJ1-1
d_gene: .
v_gene: TRBV5-4
CDR3aa: CASSFDRRDTEAFF
CDR3nt: TGTGCCAGCAGCTTCGACAGGCGGGACACTGAAGCTTTCTTT

abundance: .
j_gene: TRBJ2-7
d_gene: TRBD2
v_gene: TRBV28
CDR3aa: CASTKLANSYEQYF
CDR3nt: TGTGCCAGCACCAAACTAGCGAACTCCTACGAGCAGTACTTC

abundance: .
j_gene: TRBJ1-1
d_gene: TRBD1
v_gene: TRBV5-8
CDR3aa: CASSGTGGNTEAFF
CDR3nt: TGTGCCAGCAGCGGGACAGGGGGCAACACTGAAGCTTTCTTT

abundance: .
j_gene: TRBJ2-1
d_gene: .
v_gene: TRBV7-7
CDR3aa: CASSPQQGRYNEQFF
CDR3nt: TGTGCCAGCAGCCCTCAACAGGGGAGGTACAATGAGCAGTTCTTC

abundance: once
j_gene: TRBJ2-5
d_gene: .
v_gene: TRBV9
CDR3aa: CASSEKGQGSQETQYF
CDR3nt: TGTGCCAGCAGCGAAAAGGGCCAGGGGTCCCAAGAGACCCAGTACTTC

abundance: once
j_gene: TRBJ2-7
d_gene: TRBD1
v_gene: TRBV5-1
CDR3aa: CASSLVVQGGYEQYF
CDR3nt: TGCGCCAGCAGCTTGGTCGTACAGGGGGGATACGAGCAGTACTTC

abundance: .
j_gene: TRBJ1-2
d_gene: .
v_gene: TRBV18
CDR3aa: CASSPQNAGYYGYTF
CDR3nt: TGTGCCAGCTCACCCCAAAATGCAGGTTACTATGGCTACACCTTC

abundance: .
j_gene: TRBJ1-5
d_gene: .
v_gene: TRBV12-5
CDR3aa: CASGFGKRVSNQPQHF
CDR3nt: TGTGCTAGTGGTTTTGGTAAGAGGGTTAGCAATCAGCCCCAGCATTTT

abundance: .
j_gene: TRBJ2-3
d_gene: TRBD2
v_gene: TRBV15
CDR3aa: CATSSRLAISTDTQYF
CDR3nt: TGTGCCACCAGCTCGCGACTAGCGATAAGCACAGATACGCAGTATTTT

abundance: .
j_gene: TRBJ2-7
d_gene: .
v_gene: TRBV27
CDR3aa: CASSGPSYEQYF
CDR3nt: TGTGCCAGCAGTGGCCCCTCCTACGAGCAGTACTTC

abundance: .
j_gene: TRBJ1-2
d_gene: .
v_gene: TRBV18
CDR3aa: CASSPVSGWGYTF
CDR3nt: TGTGCCAGCTCACCAGTATCGGGTTGGGGCTACACCTTC

abundance: .
j_gene: TRBJ2-7
d_gene: TRBD2
v_gene: TRBV27
CDR3aa: CASSPVRLGGRVTYEQYF
CDR3nt: TGTGCCAGCAGCCCTGTCCGGCTAGGCGGGAGGGTAACCTACGAGCAGTACTTC

abundance: .
j_gene: TRBJ2-7
d_gene: TRBD2
v_gene: TRBV5-4
CDR3aa: CASSGFTSVPYEQYF
CDR3nt: TGTGCCAGCAGCGGATTTACTAGCGTGCCCTACGAGCAGTACTTC

abundance: .
j_gene: TRBJ1-5
d_gene: TRBD1
v_gene: TRBV30
CDR3aa: CAWSFKPGGHQPQHF
CDR3nt: TGTGCCTGGAGTTTTAAGCCAGGGGGCCATCAGCCCCAGCATTTT

abundance: .
j_gene: TRBJ1-1
d_gene: TRBD1
v_gene: TRBV5-8
CDR3aa: CASVLDRGQRVTEAFF
CDR3nt: TGTGCCAGCGTACTAGACAGGGGGCAAAGAGTCACTGAAGCTTTCTTT

abundance: .
j_gene: TRBJ1-3
d_gene: TRBD1
v_gene: TRBV7-9
CDR3aa: CASSSTGAGNTIYF
CDR3nt: TGTGCCAGCAGCTCGACAGGGGCTGGAAACACCATATATTTT

abundance: .
j_gene: TRBJ2-7
d_gene: .
v_gene: TRBV6-5
CDR3aa: CASSPDFYEQYF
CDR3nt: TGTGCCAGCAGCCCCGACTTTTACGAGCAGTACTTC

abundance: .
j_gene: TRBJ1-5
d_gene: TRBD1
v_gene: TRBV27
CDR3aa: CASSFIQGANQPQHF
CDR3nt: TGTGCCAGCAGTTTTATACAGGGGGCTAATCAGCCCCAGCATTTT

abundance: .
j_gene: TRBJ2-2
d_gene: TRBD1
v_gene: TRBV29-1
CDR3aa: CSVEGQGLIPGELFF
CDR3nt: TGCAGCGTTGAAGGACAGGGGCTGATTCCCGGGGAGCTGTTTTTT

abundance: .
j_gene: TRBJ2-1
d_gene: .
v_gene: TRBV4-1
CDR3aa: CASSQPLGYGSYNEQFF
CDR3nt: TGCGCCAGCAGCCAACCTCTAGGATATGGCTCCTACAATGAGCAGTTCTTC

abundance: .
j_gene: TRBJ1-1
d_gene: TRBD1
v_gene: TRBV11-3
CDR3aa: CASSTPQGGNTEAFF
CDR3nt: TGTGCCAGCAGCACCCCACAGGGGGGAAACACTGAAGCTTTCTTT

abundance: .
j_gene: TRBJ1-1
d_gene: .
v_gene: TRBV7-8
CDR3aa: CASNGVGEAFF
CDR3nt: TGTGCCAGCAACGGCGTGGGCGAAGCTTTCTTT

abundance: .
j_gene: TRBJ2-3
d_gene: .
v_gene: TRBV6-1
CDR3aa: CASLLSTDTQYF
CDR3nt: TGTGCCAGCCTACTAAGCACAGATACGCAGTATTTT

abundance: .
j_gene: TRBJ2-7
d_gene: .
v_gene: TRBV5-6
CDR3aa: CASNQQGKYEQYF
CDR3nt: TGTGCCAGCAATCAACAGGGAAAATACGAGCAGTACTTC

abundance: .
j_gene: TRBJ1-1
d_gene: .
v_gene: TRBV27
CDR3aa: CASSLSWAGEAFF
CDR3nt: TGTGCCAGCAGTTTATCGTGGGCAGGGGAAGCTTTCTTT

abundance: .
j_gene: TRBJ2-7
d_gene: .
v_gene: TRBV6-1
CDR3aa: CASSGGQTSYEQYF
CDR3nt: TGTGCCAGCAGTGGGGGGCAGACGTCCTACGAGCAGTACTTC

abundance: .
j_gene: TRBJ2-3
d_gene: .
v_gene: TRBV29-1
CDR3aa: CSVEAGGTDTQYF
CDR3nt: TGCAGCGTTGAAGCGGGAGGCACAGATACGCAGTATTTT

abundance: .
j_gene: TRBJ2-7
d_gene: .
v_gene: TRBV2
CDR3aa: CASSRVGSIYEQYF
CDR3nt: TGTGCCAGCAGTCGTGTCGGGAGTATCTACGAGCAGTACTTC

abundance: .
j_gene: TRBJ1-1
d_gene: .
v_gene: TRBV30
CDR3aa: CAWTLGGLNTEAFF
CDR3nt: TGTGCCTGGACCTTGGGGGGGCTGAACACTGAAGCTTTCTTT

abundance: .
j_gene: TRBJ2-7
d_gene: TRBD1
v_gene: TRBV28
CDR3aa: CASSLAPTGAPYEQYF
CDR3nt: TGTGCCAGCAGTCTGGCTCCTACAGGGGCCCCCTACGAGCAGTACTTC

abundance: .
j_gene: TRBJ1-5
d_gene: TRBD1
v_gene: TRBV27
CDR3aa: CASSLSRQGLSNQPQHF
CDR3nt: TGTGCCAGCAGTTTATCCCGACAGGGTTTGAGCAATCAGCCCCAGCATTTT

abundance: few
j_gene: TRBJ1-2
d_gene: .
v_gene: TRBV27
CDR3aa: CASSLSITNGYTF
CDR3nt: TGTGCCAGCAGTTTATCGATCACAAATGGCTACACCTTC